Sequencing of this TCR beta chain was carried out in a study of T cells in Graves' hyperthyroidism and ophthalmopathy. This clonotype was picked up many times. In germline, CDR1 is MNHNS, CDR2 SASEGT. The CDR3 extends over 16 amino acids. V lost 4 bases, J lost 6 bases, and 21 bases lay in between. The PBMCs had their origin in roughly 10 ml of fresh peripheral blood. From RNA transcripts, TCR beta CDR3 regions were amplified. A first-round RT-PCR of the TCR CDR3 used the HTBI primer set. From the multiplex PCR reads, TCRdb called clonotypes with MiXCR, one entry per CDR3 protein. The repertoire holds around 370,000 distinct CDR3 sequences, with about 18% as singletons.

This receptor was taken from a young man with Graves' ophthalmopathy. The sequenced sample was blood. V usage is TRBV6-1 and J usage is TRBJ1-1; weak D call: TRBD1 (5 bases). The CDR3 reads CASSGVEEAGRAEAFF. Written as DNA, the CDR3 is TGTGCCAGCAGTGGAGTTGAGGAGGCAGGGCGCGCTGAAGCTTTCTTT.